This T cell receptor (beta chain) was profiled in a study of T cells in Graves' hyperthyroidism and ophthalmopathy. Regions amplified from RNA transcripts were the TCR beta CDR3 regions. Carried out on the TCR CDR3, a first-round RT-PCR used the HTBI primer set. From the multiplex PCR reads, TCRdb called clonotypes with MiXCR, one entry per CDR3 protein. The repertoire has under 650,000 distinct CDR3 sequences, 15% to 20% of them found once; the top ten carry around 4%. CDR3 length: 13 amino acids. CDR1 and CDR2 (germline): MNHEY, SMNVEV (reference sequence). The V gene lost 3 bases and the J gene lost 3 bases, with 9 bases spanning the gap. This clonotype was observed at least ten times.

V and J are TRBV27 and TRBJ2-7; a possible D gene is TRBD1 (5 bases). The sequencing sample was made of blood. This TCR was recovered from a woman aged 25 to 45 with Graves' hyperthyroidism. The DNA of the CDR3 is TGTGCCAGCAGTTTTTCAGGGAACTACGAGCAGTACTTC. It translates to CASSFSGNYEQYF.